The 21 T cell receptor beta chains in this list originate from one sample, sequenced in a study of sequential checkpoint blockade in melanoma. Only in-frame clones appear in the TCRdb table, and some are missing; sequencing was by immunoSEQ multiplex PCR. In the table there are approximately 4,000 clones, approximately 25% of which are singletons. Treatment specified: randomized to nivolumab then ipilimumab (arm A) or the reverse (arm B). Sequences were derived from tumor tissue (inferred from file names), sampled from a patient given nivolumab and ipilimumab in sequence. Receptors were obtained from a human donor with melanoma.

In its sample, this clone is medium-sized. The rearrangement uses TRBV11-3 and TRBJ2-1; 10 nucleotides match TRBD2. The CDR3 loop spans 15 amino acids. With 5 bases clipped from V and 5 bases from J, the junction kept 6 bases outside the gene matches. Germline loops: CDR1 SGHNT, CDR2 YENEEA. The CDR3 nucleotides are TGTGCCAGCAGCAGGACTAGCGGAGAAGACAATGAGCAGTTCTTC. Encoded protein: CASSRTSGEDNEQFF.

This clone was counted between two and nine times. The rearrangement joins TRBV6-8 to TRBJ1-1, with 9 bases matching TRBD1. The CDR3 covers 17 residues. V dropped 0 bases and J dropped 0; count of bases not matched to a gene: 5. The germline CDR1 and CDR2 sequences are MNHGY and SAAAGT. In DNA, the CDR3 is TGTGCCAGCAGTTACTCGTTGACAGGGGGACTGAACACTGAAGCTTTCTTT. Its translation is CASSYSLTGGLNTEAFF.

The CDR3 DNA sequence: TGTGCCAGCTCACCACCGAACAGGGTGGGCAATCAGCCCCAGCATTTT. Amino acid sequence: CASSPPNRVGNQPQHF. The chain links TRBV18 to TRBJ1-5; maybe TRBD1 (6 bases). V shed 0 bases and J shed 2 bases, with 11 bases lying between them. This CDR3 region has 16 residues. Germline lookup yields CDR1 KGHSH and CDR2 LQKENI. Variable domain in full (rest from reference TRBV18 and TRBJ1-5): NAGVMQNPRHLVRRRGQEARLRCSPMKGHSHVYWYRQLPEEGLKFMVYLQKENIIDESGMPKERFSAEFPKEGPSILRIQQVVRGDSAAYFCASSPPNRVGNQPQHFGDGTRLSIL.

This chain connects TRBV28 to TRBJ1-3; D is uncertain. This CDR3 is 14 amino acids long. The V end lost 3 bases, the J end lost 1 base, and 7 bases lay between the germline ends. The germline V gene has CDR1 MDHEN and CDR2 SYDVKM. The CDR3 here is CASSLQQSGNTIYF. The CDR3 DNA sequence: TGTGCCAGCAGTTTGCAACAGTCTGGAAACACCATATATTTT.

Sample share makes this clone medium-sized (0.01 to 0.1%). Additional DNA sequences in this sample encode the identical CDR3. V usage is TRBV6-7 and J usage is TRBJ2-3, with D hard to call. TRBV6-7 qualifies as an ORF whose function is uncertain. Trimming shortened V by 5 bases and J by 0 bases, and 0 bases separated the two germline ends. This CDR3 contains 11 residues. The CDR3 loop is CASSSTDTQYF. The CDR3, as DNA: TGTGCCAGCAGTAGCACAGATACGCAGTATTTT.

The rearrangement joins TRBV5-1 to TRBJ2-3, with D tentatively TRBD1 (6 bases). The CDR3 spans 17 residues. Trimming took 0 bases from V and 0 from J, leaving 14 bases between them. The germline CDR1 and CDR2 sequences are SGHRS and YFSETQ. The CDR3 loop is CASSLGHRDPSTDTQYF. The CDR3 nucleotides read TGCGCCAGCAGCTTGGGACACAGGGACCCTAGCACAGATACGCAGTATTTT.

The V call is TRBV5-1, the J call TRBJ2-2; D is unresolved. Trimming stripped 4 bases from V and 4 bases from J, with 14 bases between. Per germline, CDR1 SGHRS and CDR2 YFSETQ. The CDR3 is 15 amino acids. For the CDR3, the DNA is TGCGCCAGCAGCATTAGCCGGGCCCTCACCGGGGAGCTGTTTTTT. Its protein is CASSISRALTGELFF.

There are a few counts of this clone. J is TRBJ2-7 and V is TRBV11-3; the D gene is possibly TRBD1 (5 bases). Looked up from germline, CDR1 is SGHNT and CDR2 is YENEEA. The CDR3 extends over 16 amino acids. V lost 1 base and J 9 bases, leaving 22 bases between the germline ends. The CDR3 here is CASSLVCPGPPLGQYF. In DNA form, the CDR3 reads TGTGCCAGCAGCTTAGTCTGCCCAGGGCCCCCCCTAGGGCAGTACTTC.

This chain links TRBV6-8 with TRBJ2-2; unclear D gene. Germline V gene sequence: CDR1 MNHGY, CDR2 SAAAGT. V gave up 4 bases and J gave up 2 bases, with 8 bases separating them. The CDR3 contains 14 residues. The CDR3: CASSLNTNTGELFF. The CDR3 nucleotides are TGTGCCAGCAGTTTGAACACAAACACCGGGGAGCTGTTTTTT.

The V gene is TRBV5-1, the J gene TRBJ1-2; tentatively, D is TRBD1 (5 bases). Germline CDR1 and CDR2: SGHRS and YFSETQ. The CDR3 sequence is 15 residues long. V lost 3 bases, J lost 7 bases, and 19 bases lay in between. DNA for the CDR3: TGCGCCAGCAGCTCCGATGTGAACAGGTTTGGTGGCTACACCTTC. Amino acid sequence: CASSSDVNRFGGYTF.

The rearrangement links TRBV19 to TRBJ2-1; D is unclear. In germline, CDR1 is LNHDA, CDR2 SQIVND (reference sequence). The V gene lost 0 bases and the J gene lost 5 bases, with 8 bases spanning the gap. The CDR3 has 14 residues. CDR3 protein: CASSIDSQNNEQFF. For the CDR3, the DNA is TGTGCCAGTAGTATAGATAGCCAGAACAATGAGCAGTTCTTC.

This clone has more than one count but fewer than ten. This chain connects TRBV30 to TRBJ2-7; perhaps TRBD2 as D (5 bases). Trimming left V 0 bases short and J 7 bases short, with 16 bases between. This CDR3 has 14 residues. Germline-derived CDR1 and CDR2 are GTSNPN and SVGIG (reference sequence). Here the CDR3 DNA reads TGTGCCTGGAGTGTACAAGTCGGACGAGGGGAGCAGTACTTC. Its protein product is CAWSVQVGRGEQYF.

There are many counts of this clone. This chain uses TRBV11-3 with TRBJ2-5; D uncertain. The ends were cut back, 5 bases at V and 1 base at J, with 11 bases in the middle. Germline V gives CDR1 SGHNT, CDR2 YENEEA. This CDR3 spans 14 amino acids. The CDR3 nucleotides read TGTGCCAGCAGCGCCCGCGGTAGCCAAGAGACCCAGTACTTC. Translation gives CASSARGSQETQYF.

The chain recombines TRBV18 with TRBJ1-2; D might be TRBD1 (5 bases). The CDR3 runs 16 residues. Trimming took 0 bases from V and 0 from J, leaving 11 bases between them. CDR1 KGHSH and CDR2 LQKENI come from the germline V gene. The DNA of the CDR3 is TGTGCCAGCTCACCACCGGTACCAGGGACTAACTATGGCTACACCTTC. It translates to CASSPPVPGTNYGYTF.

In this sample, this clone is medium-sized (0.01 to 0.1%). The chain uses TRBV11-3 and TRBJ2-6, with D maybe TRBD2 (6 bases). Germline-derived CDR1 and CDR2 are SGHNT and YENEEA. V was cut by 8 bases and J by 2 bases, with 16 bases left in between. The CDR3 consists of 16 residues. The CDR3 DNA sequence: TGTGCCAGCCTGGTGGGGGGTATCCCTGGGGCCAACGTCCTGACTTTC. Its translation: CASLVGGIPGANVLTF.

By sample fraction, this clone is medium-sized. For the CDR3, the DNA is TGTGCCAGCAGTTCCACCGTCCGGGGTTTCTACGAGCAGTACTTC. Its translation is CASSSTVRGFYEQYF. This chain links TRBV28 with TRBJ2-7; D is possibly TRBD2 (5 bases). CDR3 length equals 15 residues. Trimming took off 4 bases at V and 3 bases at J, with 16 bases between the two ends. Germline CDR1 and CDR2: MDHEN and SYDVKM.

This clone came up many times. The gene calls are TRBV6-8 and TRBJ1-5, with 9 bases fitting TRBD1. Looked up from germline, CDR1 is MNHGY and CDR2 is SAAAGT. There are 14 residues in the CDR3. J was trimmed by 2 bases and V by 6 bases; bases with no gene match: 2. The CDR3 coding sequence is TGTGCCAGCAGCCGGACAGGGGGCAATCAGCCCCAGCATTTT. This sequence encodes CASSRTGGNQPQHF.

The V and J genes are TRBV15 and TRBJ2-1; TRBD2 agrees at 7 bases. Germline V gene lookup returns CDR1 LNHNV and CDR2 YYDKDF (reference sequence). This CDR3 contains 16 residues. V lost 2 bases, J lost 4 bases, and 8 bases stayed unmatched. The CDR3 DNA reads TGTGCCACCAGCAGAAGCCTAGCGGATATTTACAATGAGCAGTTCTTC. This sequence encodes CATSRSLADIYNEQFF. The whole variable domain, remainder taken from reference TRBV15 and TRBJ2-1, is DAMVIQNPRYQVTQFGKPVTLSCSQTLNHNVMYWYQQKSSQAPKLLFHYYDKDFNNEADTPDNFQSRRPNTSFCFLDIRSPGLGDTAMYLCATSRSLADIYNEQFFGPGTRLTVL.

This clone is labeled as medium-sized. The rearrangement uses TRBV11-3 and TRBJ2-7, with D perhaps TRBD2 (6 bases). Germline V gene sequence: CDR1 SGHNT, CDR2 YENEEA. CDR3 length: 14 amino acids. V lost 3 bases and J lost 1, with 10 bases in between. The CDR3 DNA follows: TGTGCCAGCAGCTTCGGGAGAGGGTCCTACGAGCAGTACTTC. This sequence encodes CASSFGRGSYEQYF.

The chain combines TRBV15 with TRBJ2-5; D might be TRBD1 or TRBD2, each matching 5 bases. Germline assignment: CDR1 LNHNV and CDR2 YYDKDF (reference sequence). Trimming left V 0 bases short and J 2 bases short, with 13 bases between. The CDR3 runs to 16 residues. The CDR3 protein is CATSREPGPRQETQYF. In nucleotides, the CDR3 is TGTGCCACCAGCAGAGAACCGGGACCGCGACAAGAGACCCAGTACTTC. Full variable domain (rest looked up from reference TRBV15 and TRBJ2-5): DAMVIQNPRYQVTQFGKPVTLSCSQTLNHNVMYWYQQKSSQAPKLLFHYYDKDFNNEADTPDNFQSRRPNTSFCFLDIRSPGLGDTAMYLCATSREPGPRQETQYFGPGTRLLVL.

There are many counts of this clone. V usage is TRBV11-3 and J usage is TRBJ2-7, with 12 bases lining up with TRBD2. Germline V gives CDR1 SGHNT, CDR2 YENEEA. The CDR3 totals 17 residues. Losses at the gene ends were 2 bases for V and 2 bases for J; bases not matched to a gene: 7. The CDR3 region has the DNA TGTGCCAGCAGCTTAAGGGGAGGACTAGCGGGGACCTACGAGCAGTACTTC. Translated: CASSLRGGLAGTYEQYF.